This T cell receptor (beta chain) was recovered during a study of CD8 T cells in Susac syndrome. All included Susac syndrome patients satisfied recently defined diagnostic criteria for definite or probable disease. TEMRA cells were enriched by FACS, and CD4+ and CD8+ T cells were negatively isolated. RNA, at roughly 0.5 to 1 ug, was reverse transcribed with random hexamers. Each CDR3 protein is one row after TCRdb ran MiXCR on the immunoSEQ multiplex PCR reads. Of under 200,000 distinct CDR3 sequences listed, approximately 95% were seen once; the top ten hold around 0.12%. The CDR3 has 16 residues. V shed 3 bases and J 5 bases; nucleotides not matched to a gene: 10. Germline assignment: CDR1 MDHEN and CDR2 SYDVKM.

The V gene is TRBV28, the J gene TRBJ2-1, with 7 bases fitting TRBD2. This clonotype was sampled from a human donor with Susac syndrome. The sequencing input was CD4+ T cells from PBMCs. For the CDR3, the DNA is TGTGCCAGCAGTTTTACTGGGCTAGCGGCGGACAATGAGCAGTTCTTC. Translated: CASSFTGLAADNEQFF.